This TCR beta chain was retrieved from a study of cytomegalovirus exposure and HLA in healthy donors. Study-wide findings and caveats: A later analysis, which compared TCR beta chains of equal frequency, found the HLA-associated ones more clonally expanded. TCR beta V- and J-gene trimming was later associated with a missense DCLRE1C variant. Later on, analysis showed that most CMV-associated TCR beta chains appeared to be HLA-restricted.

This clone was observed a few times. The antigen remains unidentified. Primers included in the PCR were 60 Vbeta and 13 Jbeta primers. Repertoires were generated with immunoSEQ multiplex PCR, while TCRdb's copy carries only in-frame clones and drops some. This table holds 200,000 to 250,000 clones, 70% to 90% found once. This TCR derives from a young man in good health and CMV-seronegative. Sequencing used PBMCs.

CDR3 sequence reads: CASSALTDTQYF. DNA of the CDR3: TGTGCCAGCAGTGCCTTAACAGATACGCAGTATTTT. The genes are TRBV25-1 and TRBJ2-3; D is unresolved. Trimming cost V 4 bases and J 3 bases, with 5 bases left between them. Germline V lookup: CDR1 MGHDK, CDR2 SYGVNS. There are 12 residues in the CDR3.